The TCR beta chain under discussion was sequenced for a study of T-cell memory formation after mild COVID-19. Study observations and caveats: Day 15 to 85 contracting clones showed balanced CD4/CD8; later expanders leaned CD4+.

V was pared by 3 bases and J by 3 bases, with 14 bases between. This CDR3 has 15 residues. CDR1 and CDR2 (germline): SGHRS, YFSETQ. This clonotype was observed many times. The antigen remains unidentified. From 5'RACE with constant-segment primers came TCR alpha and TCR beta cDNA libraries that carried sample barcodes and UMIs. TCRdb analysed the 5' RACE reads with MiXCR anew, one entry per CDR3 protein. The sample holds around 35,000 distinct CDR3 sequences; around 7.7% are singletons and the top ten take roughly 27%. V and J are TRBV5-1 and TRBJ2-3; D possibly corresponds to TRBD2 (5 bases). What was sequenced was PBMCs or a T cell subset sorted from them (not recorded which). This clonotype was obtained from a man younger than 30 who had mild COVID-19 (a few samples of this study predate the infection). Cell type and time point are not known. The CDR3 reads CASSSRASVTDTQYF. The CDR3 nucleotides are TGCGCCAGCAGCTCGCGGGCATCTGTGACAGATACGCAGTATTTT.